The 5 T cell receptor beta chains below all came from one sample that was sequenced in a study of response to subunit inactivated influenza vaccine. TCRdb fed the RT-PCR reads into MiXCR, producing one record per CDR3 protein. The sample has some 570,000 distinct CDR3 sequences, around 11% seen once. This sample was also put to use in a study of T cells expressing NK-cell markers. That work contributes: Generation of TCR beta cDNA was performed by 5'RACE template switching incorporating UMIs.

Source: PBMCs from blood, taken on the day of vaccination. The receptors were sampled from a man aged 50 to 59 who received an inactivated influenza vaccine.

The chain joins TRBV9 to TRBJ2-1; the match to TRBD2 covers 7 bases. The CDR3 covers 18 residues. The germline V gene has CDR1 SGDLS and CDR2 YYNGEE. V dropped 4 bases and J dropped 2; count of bases not matched to a gene: 15. In DNA, the CDR3 is TGTGCCAGCAGCCGTACCCCCACTCGCGGGAGAGCCTACAATGAGCAGTTCTTC. It translates to CASSRTPTRGRAYNEQFF.

This clonotype showed up just a few times. This chain connects TRBV28 to TRBJ1-1; TRBD1 matches 8 bases. Germline V gene data show CDR1 as MDHEN and CDR2 as SYDVKM. After removal of 8 bases from V and 2 bases from J, the junction contained 4 bases not matched to a gene. CDR3 length equals 13 residues. CDR3 nucleotides: TGTGCCAGCGCACAGGGGGGCAACACTGAAGCTTTCTTT. This gives the protein CASAQGGNTEAFF. The entire variable domain, with the rest obtained from reference TRBV28 and TRBJ1-1, is as follows: DVKVTQSSRYLVKRTGEKVFLECVQDMDHENMFWYRQDPGLGLRLIYFSYDVKMKEKGDIPEGYSVSREKKERFSLILESASTNQTSMYLCASAQGGNTEAFFGQGTRLTVV.

The chain carries TRBV6-5 and TRBJ2-1; D may be TRBD2 (6 bases). The CDR3 has 15 amino acids. Germline CDR1 is MNHEY and CDR2 is SVGAGI. Between the trimmed V and J ends, which lost 0 bases and 5 bases, there was a span of 11 bases. The CDR3, as DNA: TGTGCCAGCAGTTACTCCCGCGGGGAGAACAATGAGCAGTTCTTC. As protein: CASSYSRGENNEQFF.

For the CDR3, the DNA is TGTGCCGGCCGGACTAGCGGGATAAACAATGAGCAGTTCTTC. Its translation: CAGRTSGINNEQFF. This sequence joins TRBV6-2 or TRBV6-3 and TRBJ2-1; 12 nucleotides align to TRBD2. The CDR3 is 14 amino acids. Per the germline V gene, CDR1 is MNHEY and CDR2 is SVGEGT. J was trimmed by 5 bases and V by 11 bases; bases with no gene match: 7.

The rearrangement links TRBV7-2 to TRBJ2-2; D possibly corresponds to TRBD1 (8 bases). This CDR3 has 15 amino acids. Looked up from germline, CDR1 is SGHTA and CDR2 is FQGNSA. The ends were cut back, 6 bases at V and 6 bases at J, with 17 bases in the middle. The CDR3 DNA reads TGTGCCAGCAGTACAGGGGGGGCATTTTCCGGGGAGCTGTTTTTT. It translates to CASSTGGAFSGELFF.